The rows below give T cell receptor beta chains drawn from one sample of a study of shared clonotypes between healthy human individuals. This table comes from immunoSEQ multiplex PCR, and its TCRdb copy is limited to in-frame clones, with some not included. Seen here are fewer than 850,000 clones, roughly 91% observed once, and the top ten hold 34%. The sample taken for sequencing was memory CD8+ T cells from PBMCs. Receptors originate from a young man in good health. Some clones in this sample may be carry-over from other donors' samples. CDR3s include the opening cysteine and the closing phenylalanine or tryptophan. The order of the fields is J gene, D gene, clone size, V gene, CDR3 protein, CDR3 DNA. A D gene is named only where the DNA matches it firmly. Expanded clones get a size class; other rows say once, few or many, or leave the size out.

j_call: TRBJ1-4; d_call: TRBD1; clone_size: many; v_call: TRBV9; cdr3_aa: CASSPGQGALEKLFF; cdr3_nt: TGTGCCAGCAGCCCCGGACAGGGGGCTTTAGAAAAACTGTTTTTT
j_call: TRBJ2-1; d_call: NA; clone_size: NA; v_call: TRBV4-3; cdr3_aa: CASSQRVAGSSYNEQFF; cdr3_nt: TGCGCCAGCAGCCAGAGGGTTGCGGGGAGCTCCTACAATGAGCAGTTCTTC
j_call: TRBJ1-3; d_call: NA; clone_size: once; v_call: TRBV5-6; cdr3_aa: CASSLEGIGDTIYF; cdr3_nt: TGTGCCAGCAGCTTGGAGGGAATTGGGGACACCATATATTTT
j_call: TRBJ1-1; d_call: TRBD1; clone_size: NA; v_call: TRBV9; cdr3_aa: CASSLEAGQGNEAFF; cdr3_nt: TGTGCCAGCAGCCTAGAGGCGGGACAGGGGAATGAAGCTTTCTTT
j_call: TRBJ2-7; d_call: TRBD1; clone_size: NA; v_call: TRBV27; cdr3_aa: CASGQGSSYEQYF; cdr3_nt: TGTGCCAGCGGACAGGGGTCCTCCTACGAGCAGTACTTC
j_call: TRBJ2-7; d_call: TRBD1; clone_size: NA; v_call: TRBV27; cdr3_aa: CASGHGQGGWEQYF; cdr3_nt: TGTGCCAGCGGGCACGGACAGGGGGGGTGGGAGCAGTACTTC
j_call: TRBJ1-1; d_call: NA; clone_size: NA; v_call: TRBV9; cdr3_aa: CASSVGGANTEAFF; cdr3_nt: TGTGCCAGCAGCGTAGGAGGGGCGAACACTGAAGCTTTCTTT
j_call: TRBJ2-5; d_call: TRBD2; clone_size: NA; v_call: TRBV28; cdr3_aa: CASSAPGTSGRVQYF; cdr3_nt: TGTGCCAGCAGTGCGCCCGGGACTAGCGGGAGGGTCCAGTACTTC
j_call: TRBJ2-5; d_call: NA; clone_size: NA; v_call: TRBV7-9; cdr3_aa: CASSFSGGPPVETQYF; cdr3_nt: TGTGCCAGCAGCTTTTCAGGCGGACCCCCAGTGGAGACCCAGTACTTC
j_call: TRBJ2-1; d_call: TRBD1; clone_size: NA; v_call: TRBV27; cdr3_aa: CASSFTTGVYYNEQFF; cdr3_nt: TGTGCCAGCAGTTTTACGACAGGGGTATACTACAATGAGCAGTTCTTC
j_call: TRBJ2-1; d_call: NA; clone_size: NA; v_call: TRBV19; cdr3_aa: CASSMDFGQGGYNEQFF; cdr3_nt: TGTGCCAGTAGTATGGACTTTGGGCAGGGAGGCTACAATGAGCAGTTCTTC
j_call: TRBJ2-7; d_call: TRBD1; clone_size: NA; v_call: TRBV27; cdr3_aa: CASGPRGQDEQYF; cdr3_nt: TGTGCCAGCGGGCCCAGGGGGCAGGACGAGCAGTACTTC
j_call: TRBJ1-5; d_call: TRBD1; clone_size: NA; v_call: TRBV27; cdr3_aa: CASSSDRGNQPQHF; cdr3_nt: TGTGCCAGCAGTTCCGACAGGGGAAATCAGCCCCAGCATTTT
j_call: TRBJ1-5; d_call: NA; clone_size: few; v_call: TRBV28; cdr3_aa: CASSLYGESNQPQHF; cdr3_nt: TGTGCCAGCAGTTTATACGGGGAAAGCAATCAGCCCCAGCATTTT
j_call: TRBJ2-7; d_call: NA; clone_size: NA; v_call: TRBV4-3; cdr3_aa: CASSQETGSTYEQYF; cdr3_nt: TGCGCCAGCAGCCAAGAAACAGGGTCTACCTACGAGCAGTACTTC
j_call: TRBJ2-7; d_call: NA; clone_size: NA; v_call: TRBV5-1; cdr3_aa: CASSLGHGSYEQYF; cdr3_nt: TGCGCCAGCAGCTTGGGGCACGGCTCCTACGAGCAGTACTTC
j_call: TRBJ2-7; d_call: TRBD2; clone_size: NA; v_call: TRBV6-1; cdr3_aa: CASSEGTSGTYEQYF; cdr3_nt: TGTGCCAGCAGTGAGGGGACTAGCGGAACCTACGAGCAGTACTTC
j_call: TRBJ2-7; d_call: NA; clone_size: NA; v_call: TRBV7-9; cdr3_aa: CASSFQVEEQYF; cdr3_nt: TGTGCCAGCAGCTTCCAGGTGGAGGAGCAGTACTTC
j_call: TRBJ2-5; d_call: NA; clone_size: few; v_call: TRBV7-2; cdr3_aa: CASSLGWGAAETQYF; cdr3_nt: TGTGCCAGCAGCTTAGGATGGGGGGCCGCGGAGACCCAGTACTTC
j_call: TRBJ1-1; d_call: NA; clone_size: NA; v_call: TRBV13; cdr3_aa: CASSRLRGGNTEAFF; cdr3_nt: TGTGCCAGCAGCCGCTTAAGGGGAGGGAACACTGAAGCTTTCTTT
j_call: TRBJ2-3; d_call: TRBD2; clone_size: NA; v_call: TRBV15; cdr3_aa: CATSRGKRDGGVDTQYF; cdr3_nt: TGTGCCACCAGCAGAGGAAAGCGGGACGGTGGTGTCGATACGCAGTATTTT
j_call: TRBJ1-1; d_call: TRBD1; clone_size: NA; v_call: TRBV28; cdr3_aa: CASSLGRTGVGTEAFF; cdr3_nt: TGTGCCAGCAGTTTAGGAAGGACAGGGGTTGGTACTGAAGCTTTCTTT
j_call: TRBJ2-2; d_call: NA; clone_size: NA; v_call: TRBV9; cdr3_aa: CASSAVRSGNTGELFF; cdr3_nt: TGTGCCAGCAGCGCCGTGCGTAGCGGGAACACCGGGGAGCTGTTTTTT
j_call: TRBJ1-1; d_call: NA; clone_size: NA; v_call: TRBV6-5; cdr3_aa: CASSYDQGSSGLEAFF; cdr3_nt: TGTGCCAGCAGTTACGATCAGGGGTCGTCGGGGTTGGAAGCTTTCTTT
j_call: TRBJ2-1; d_call: NA; clone_size: NA; v_call: TRBV27; cdr3_aa: CASSLFQGLAELYNEQFF; cdr3_nt: TGTGCCAGCAGTTTATTCCAGGGGCTAGCGGAGCTCTACAATGAGCAGTTCTTC
j_call: TRBJ2-1; d_call: NA; clone_size: NA; v_call: TRBV29-1; cdr3_aa: CSVLGGRLYNEQFF; cdr3_nt: TGCAGCGTCCTTGGGGGGAGATTATACAATGAGCAGTTCTTC
j_call: TRBJ2-7; d_call: NA; clone_size: NA; v_call: TRBV27; cdr3_aa: CASIRDGHEQYF; cdr3_nt: TGTGCCAGCATCAGGGACGGGCACGAGCAGTACTTC
j_call: TRBJ2-1; d_call: TRBD1; clone_size: NA; v_call: TRBV27; cdr3_aa: CASSLVPIQGSYNEQFF; cdr3_nt: TGTGCCAGCAGTTTAGTCCCTATACAGGGGTCCTACAATGAGCAGTTCTTC
j_call: TRBJ2-5; d_call: NA; clone_size: NA; v_call: TRBV6-6; cdr3_aa: CASSPGVGGTQYF; cdr3_nt: TGTGCCAGCAGTCCCGGGGTTGGGGGGACCCAGTACTTC
j_call: TRBJ2-1; d_call: TRBD2; clone_size: NA; v_call: TRBV7-9; cdr3_aa: CASSYRLASSNEQFF; cdr3_nt: TGTGCCAGCAGCTACCGACTAGCATCATCCAATGAGCAGTTCTTC
j_call: TRBJ2-1; d_call: TRBD1; clone_size: few; v_call: TRBV27; cdr3_aa: CASSLSGQGVRNEQFF; cdr3_nt: TGTGCCAGCAGTTTATCGGGACAGGGTGTCCGAAATGAGCAGTTCTTC
j_call: TRBJ2-7; d_call: NA; clone_size: NA; v_call: TRBV28; cdr3_aa: CASSFEGGYEQYF; cdr3_nt: TGTGCCAGCAGTTTTGAGGGGGGCTACGAGCAGTACTTC
j_call: TRBJ2-7; d_call: NA; clone_size: NA; v_call: TRBV7-9; cdr3_aa: CASTPFPGEQYF; cdr3_nt: TGTGCCAGCACCCCATTCCCGGGGGAGCAGTACTTC
j_call: TRBJ1-5; d_call: NA; clone_size: NA; v_call: TRBV12-1; cdr3_aa: CASSSLWGRGGSNQPQHF; cdr3_nt: TGTGCCAGCAGCTCTCTGTGGGGCCGGGGGGGTAGCAATCAGCCCCAGCATTTT
j_call: TRBJ2-2; d_call: NA; clone_size: NA; v_call: TRBV27; cdr3_aa: CASSIRGAGELFF; cdr3_nt: TGTGCCAGCAGCATCCGGGGCGCCGGGGAGCTGTTTTTT
j_call: TRBJ2-6; d_call: NA; clone_size: NA; v_call: TRBV7-3; cdr3_aa: CASSPQGASGANVLTF; cdr3_nt: TGTGCCAGCAGCCCACAGGGTGCCTCTGGGGCCAACGTCCTGACTTTC
j_call: TRBJ1-1; d_call: NA; clone_size: NA; v_call: TRBV4-2; cdr3_aa: CASSQTFQGMNTEAFF; cdr3_nt: TGTGCCAGCAGCCAAACGTTTCAGGGCATGAACACTGAAGCTTTCTTT